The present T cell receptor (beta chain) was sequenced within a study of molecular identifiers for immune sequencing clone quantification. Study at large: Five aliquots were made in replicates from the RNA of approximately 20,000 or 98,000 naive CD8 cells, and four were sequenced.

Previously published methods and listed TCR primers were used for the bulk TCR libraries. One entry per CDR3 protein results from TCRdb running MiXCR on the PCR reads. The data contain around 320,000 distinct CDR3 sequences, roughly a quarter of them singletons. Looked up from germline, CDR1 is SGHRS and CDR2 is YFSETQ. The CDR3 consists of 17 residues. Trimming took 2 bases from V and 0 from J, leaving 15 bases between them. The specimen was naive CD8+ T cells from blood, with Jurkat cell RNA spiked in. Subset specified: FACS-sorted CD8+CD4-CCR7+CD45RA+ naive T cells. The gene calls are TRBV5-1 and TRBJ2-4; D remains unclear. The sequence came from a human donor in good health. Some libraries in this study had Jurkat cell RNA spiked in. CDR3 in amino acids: CASSLGPGTLAKNIQYF. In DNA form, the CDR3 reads TGCGCCAGCAGCTTAGGGCCAGGAACCTTAGCCAAAAACATTCAGTACTTC.